The sequence of this T cell receptor beta chain was determined in a study of T cell responses to AZD1222 COVID-19 vaccine. Study-wide context: Combined were second doses at about 4 or about 12 weeks.

This clone has only a few counts. Trimming cost V 5 bases and J 5 bases, with 21 bases left between them. CDR1 is MNHEY and CDR2 is SMNVEV in the germline V gene (reference sequence). CDR3 size: 16 residues. Generated by immunoSEQ multiplex PCR, the TCRdb table keeps only in-frame clones and is missing some. Here the sample spans approximately 90,000 clones, around 90% being singletons. The V call is TRBV27, the J call TRBJ2-5; TRBD2 is a possible D gene (6 bases). Sample: peripheral blood, taken on day 0 of AZD1222 vaccination. The TCR sequence derives from an adult in good health. CDR3 amino acids: CASSPHIGSSGETQYF. The CDR3 nucleotides read TGTGCCAGCAGTCCGCACATCGGGAGTTCGGGGGAGACCCAGTACTTC.